The rows below give T cell receptor beta chains drawn from one sample of a study of technical replicates of blood from four donors. Assay used: immunoSEQ multiplex PCR; TCRdb lists only in-frame clones, some missing. This repertoire shows tens of thousands of clones, about 90% found once; its top ten account for about 0.4%. The sequenced material came from T cells isolated from PBMCs. All receptors derive from a human donor in good health. CDR3s include the opening cysteine and the closing phenylalanine or tryptophan. Fields, in order: J gene, clone size, V gene, D gene, CDR3 protein, CDR3 DNA. D genes are given only for firm matches. Some rows have no size entry. The others give once, few or many, or a class for an expanded clone.

>TRBJ1-2|-|TRBV5-1|TRBD1
CASSPGQGYGYTF
TGCGCCAGCAGCCCCGGACAGGGGTATGGCTACACCTTC
>TRBJ2-1|-|TRBV11-3|TRBD2
CASSFMAGEHNEQFF
TGTGCCAGCAGCTTTATGGCGGGGGAACACAATGAGCAGTTCTTC
>TRBJ2-7|-|TRBV28|-
CASSFDREVREQYF
TGTGCCAGCAGTTTTGACAGGGAGGTTCGGGAGCAGTACTTC
>TRBJ2-2|-|TRBV29-1|-
CSVVLGSGELFF
TGCAGCGTTGTACTGGGCAGCGGGGAGCTGTTTTTT
>TRBJ2-1|-|TRBV5-4|-
CASSLGAYQSYNEQFF
TGTGCCAGCAGCTTGGGGGCCTACCAATCCTACAATGAGCAGTTCTTC
>TRBJ1-1|-|TRBV19|-
CASRTQVSVNTEAFF
TGTGCCAGTAGAACCCAGGTATCAGTGAACACTGAAGCTTTCTTT
>TRBJ1-5|few|TRBV19|-
CATRVGDQPQHF
TGTGCCACTCGGGTCGGAGATCAGCCCCAGCATTTT
>TRBJ1-1|-|TRBV5-1|TRBD1
CASSLDPTGAGTEAFF
TGCGCCAGCAGCTTGGACCCGACAGGGGCGGGTACTGAAGCTTTCTTT
>TRBJ2-7|-|TRBV7-8|-
CASSFTGGYEQYF
TGTGCCAGCAGCTTCACCGGGGGCTACGAGCAGTACTTC
>TRBJ1-5|-|TRBV18|TRBD1
CASSTQGAQPQHF
TGTGCCAGCTCAACCCAGGGGGCTCAGCCCCAGCATTTT